The 24 T cell receptor beta chains in this list originate from one sample, sequenced in a study of preoperative IRX-2 immunotherapy in early breast cancer. The assay was immunoSEQ multiplex PCR, and TCRdb's table has in-frame clones only and misses some. The sample holds around 25,000 clones, roughly 89% seen once. Described treatment: preoperative locoregional IRX-2 cytokine immunotherapy. Sequences were derived from tumor tissue, sampled after IRX-2 immunotherapy. These receptors originate from a human donor with breast cancer.

The V and J genes are TRBV18 and TRBJ1-3, with TRBD1 matching 7 bases. This CDR3 contains 17 residues. Germline V gene sequence: CDR1 KGHSH, CDR2 LQKENI. V dropped 0 bases and J dropped 1; count of bases not matched to a gene: 6. The CDR3 DNA sequence: TGTGCCAGCTCACCACCGGGACAGAGAATTTCTGGAAACACCATATATTTT. Protein sequence: CASSPPGQRISGNTIYF.

The rearrangement joins TRBV9 to TRBJ1-1; unclear D gene. The CDR3 is 13 residues long. CDR1 and CDR2 (germline): SGDLS, YYNGEE. Trimming shortened V by 0 bases and J by 5 bases, and 8 bases separated the two germline ends. CDR3 nucleotides: TGTGCCAGCAGCGTAGGGGTGGAAACTGAAGCTTTCTTT. This sequence encodes CASSVGVETEAFF.

The rearrangement uses TRBV5-1 and TRBJ1-6; D is perhaps TRBD1 (5 bases). V lost 2 bases, J lost 8 bases, and 14 bases lay in between. The CDR3 is 15 residues long. In germline, CDR1 is SGHRS, CDR2 YFSETQ. The CDR3, as DNA: TGCGCCAGCAGCTTACAGGAGACTGATTATTCACCCCTCCACTTT. As protein: CASSLQETDYSPLHF.

Turning to this clone: The sample has other DNA sequences that encode this CDR3 too. This chain joins TRBV28 and TRBJ1-3, with a possible D match to TRBD1 (5 bases). In germline, CDR1 is MDHEN, CDR2 SYDVKM. Trimming removed 6 bases from V and 4 bases from J, with 28 bases in between. The CDR3 sequence is 19 residues long. This chain's CDR3 is CASSPAYRRHGGAGNTIYF. In nucleotides, the CDR3 is TGTGCCAGCAGCCCTGCTTACAGGCGACACGGCGGAGCCGGAAACACCATATATTTT.

The chain combines TRBV4-2 with TRBJ2-5; TRBD2 aligns across 12 bases. CDR1 is LGHNA, CDR2 YNFKEQ, per germline. V shed 4 bases and J 2 bases; nucleotides not matched to a gene: 5. The CDR3 totals 16 residues. The DNA of the CDR3 is TGTGCCAGCAGCCTGACTCTAGCGGGGGGGCAAGAGACCCAGTACTTC. This translates into CASSLTLAGGQETQYF.

This clone is a singleton in its sample. The chain combines TRBV7-2 with TRBJ1-2; D is ambiguous. This CDR3 spans 15 amino acids. Looked up from germline, CDR1 is SGHTA and CDR2 is FQGNSA. V gave up 5 bases and J gave up 4 bases, with 17 bases separating them. The CDR3 nucleotides are TGTGCCAGCAGCACAGCGGGCCAGTCCCTCTATGGCTACACCTTC. It translates to CASSTAGQSLYGYTF. The complete variable domain, with remaining parts taken from reference TRBV7-2 and TRBJ1-2, reads GAGVSQSPSNKVTEKGKDVELRCDPISGHTALYWYRQSLGQGLEFLIYFQGNSAPDKSGLPSDRFSAERTGGSVSTLTIQRTQQEDSAVYLCASSTAGQSLYGYTFGSGTRLTVV.

The chain is built from TRBV5-4 and TRBJ1-2; no firm D call. The germline V gene has CDR1 SGHNT and CDR2 YYREEE (reference sequence). This CDR3 is 14 amino acids long. The ends were cut back, 1 base at V and 4 bases at J, with 11 bases in the middle. As DNA, the CDR3 is TGTGCCAGCAGCTTGAGTAGCCAGTCCTATGGCTACACCTTC. Encoded protein: CASSLSSQSYGYTF.

The gene calls are TRBV6-1 and TRBJ1-5; D is unresolved. Trimming left V 7 bases short and J 0 bases short, with 7 bases between. CDR1 and CDR2 from the germline V gene are MNHNS and SASEGT. This CDR3 spans 13 amino acids. For the CDR3, the DNA is TGTGCCAGCACAGATTATAGCAATCAGCCCCAGCATTTT. Its protein is CASTDYSNQPQHF.

The chain employs TRBV19 and TRBJ1-5; 10 bases match TRBD1. The V gene's germline CDR1 is LNHDA and CDR2 SQIVND (reference sequence). The CDR3 has 15 residues. The V segment lost 5 bases and the J segment 3 bases; nucleotides outside the gene matches: 4. Here the CDR3 reads CASSWTGGINQPQHF. For the CDR3, the DNA is TGTGCCAGTAGTTGGACAGGGGGTATCAATCAGCCCCAGCATTTT. The variable domain in full, with the rest retrieved from reference TRBV19 and TRBJ1-5, is DGGITQSPKYLFRKEGQNVTLSCEQNLNHDAMYWYRQDPGQGLRLIYYSQIVNDFQKGDIAEGYSVSREKKESFPLTVTSAQKNPTAFYLCASSWTGGINQPQHFGDGTRLSIL.

V and J are TRBV2 and TRBJ2-1; 8 nucleotides align to TRBD2. The CDR3 has 13 residues. V shed 7 bases and J 6 bases; nucleotides not matched to a gene: 5. Germline loops: CDR1 SNHLY, CDR2 FYNNEI. Here the CDR3 reads CASKRGPVNEQFF. The CDR3 coding sequence is TGTGCCAGCAAGCGGGGGCCGGTCAATGAGCAGTTCTTC.

The rearrangement uses TRBV6-6 and TRBJ1-5; 9 bases match TRBD1. V lost 5 bases and J lost 7; bases outside the gene matches: 9. The V gene's germline CDR1 is MNHNY and CDR2 SVGAGI (reference sequence). The CDR3 has 15 amino acids. Written as DNA, the CDR3 is TGTGCCAGCAGTACCCAAACAGGGGGCCTACAGCCCCAGCATTTT. It encodes CASSTQTGGLQPQHF.

The V call is TRBV5-1, the J call TRBJ1-1; 10 bases match TRBD1. J lost 3 bases, V lost 4 bases, and 6 bases had no gene match. This CDR3 has 15 amino acids. The germline V gene has CDR1 SGHRS and CDR2 YFSETQ. CDR3 coding DNA: TGCGCCAGCAGCCGATGGACAGGGGGGCACACTGAAGCTTTCTTT. Its translation is CASSRWTGGHTEAFF.

A word on this clone: One junction end disagrees with the germline gene, perhaps due to a read error. CDR3 DNA: TGTGCCAGCAGCTTAGTCCCTTCGGGGGGAAACTCTGGCTACACCTTC. Residues: CASSLVPSGGNSGYTF. The V gene is TRBV7-9, the J gene TRBJ1-2, with a possible D match to TRBD1 (5 bases). This CDR3 contains 16 residues. Per germline, CDR1 SEHNR and CDR2 FQNEAQ (reference sequence).

This sequence joins TRBV19 and TRBJ2-1; D perhaps matches TRBD1 (7 bases). The V and J ends lost 5 bases and 7 bases respectively, with 18 bases between them. CDR1 and CDR2 from the germline V gene are LNHDA and SQIVND (reference sequence). The CDR3 is 15 residues long. This CDR3 is CASSSHAGQRNEQFF. The CDR3 coding sequence is TGTGCCAGTAGTTCCCATGCGGGACAGAGAAATGAGCAGTTCTTC.

J is TRBJ1-2 and V is TRBV10-3; no clear D. Germline CDR1 is ENHRY and CDR2 is SYGVKD. The V end was cut by 4 bases, the J end by 4 bases, with 10 bases between. This CDR3 has 13 amino acids. The CDR3 DNA sequence: TGTGCCATCAGTGCGCAGGTATCCTATGGCTACACCTTC. This gives the protein CAISAQVSYGYTF.

This chain connects TRBV7-8 to TRBJ1-2; no reliable D call. Looked up from germline, CDR1 is SGHVS and CDR2 is FQNEAQ. Deletions cut 0 bases from V and 4 bases from J, with 12 bases between. This CDR3 contains 15 residues. The CDR3: CASSLAGPNSYGYTF. DNA of the CDR3: TGTGCCAGCAGCTTAGCCGGACCCAACTCCTATGGCTACACCTTC.

The chain carries TRBV5-1 and TRBJ1-4; D is perhaps TRBD1 (5 bases). V lost 5 bases and J 3 bases, leaving 8 bases between the germline ends. This CDR3 spans 13 amino acids. Looked up from germline, CDR1 is SGHRS and CDR2 is YFSETQ. The CDR3 is CASSIGANEKLFF. CDR3 DNA sequence: TGCGCCAGCAGTATAGGGGCTAATGAAAAACTGTTTTTT.

This chain joins TRBV11-2 and TRBJ2-3, with TRBD2 matching over 8 bases. This CDR3 spans 15 amino acids. After removal of 1 base from V and 6 bases from J, the junction contained 6 bases not matched to a gene. Germline CDR1 and CDR2: SGHAT and FQNNGV. In nucleotides, the CDR3 is TGTGCCAGCAGCTTAGGGATAGCGGGGATGGATACGCAGTATTTT. This translates into CASSLGIAGMDTQYF. Using reference TRBV11-2 and TRBJ2-3 for the parts outside the CDR3, the full variable domain is EAGVAQSPRYKIIEKRQSVAFWCNPISGHATLYWYQQILGQGPKLLIQFQNNGVVDDSQLPKDRFSAERLKGVDSTLKIQPAKLEDSAVYLCASSLGIAGMDTQYFGPGTRLTVL.

The sample holds one count of this clone. J is TRBJ2-3 and V is TRBV4-2; D remains unclear. This CDR3 has 14 residues. Trimming stripped 0 bases from V and 3 bases from J, with 7 bases between. Germline V gene lookup returns CDR1 LGHNA and CDR2 YNFKEQ. CDR3: CASSQDTLTDTQYF. CDR3 nucleotides: TGTGCCAGCAGCCAAGATACACTTACAGATACGCAGTATTTT.

This clone was picked up a small number of times. V and J are TRBV1 and TRBJ1-5; the table's D call of TRBD1 was not tested on the DNA. TRBV1 is a pseudogene locus. CDR3 length: 17 residues. The CDR3 DNA reads as TGCACCAGCAGCCAAAAGGGACAGGGGGTTCTCAATCAGCCCCAGCATTTT. It yields the protein CTSSQKGQGVLNQPQHF.

The chain recombines TRBV10-2 with TRBJ2-1, with D possibly TRBD2 on 6 matching bases. Trimming removed 6 bases from V and 8 bases from J, with 17 bases in between. This CDR3 has 14 amino acids. Germline V lookup: CDR1 WSHSY, CDR2 SAAADI. The CDR3 nucleotides are TGCGCCAGCAGCCCGACTAGTATTTTCGATGAGCAGTTCTTC. It encodes CASSPTSIFDEQFF.

V and J are TRBV6-1 and TRBJ1-3; no clear D. With 8 bases removed from V and 1 base from J, the gap between germline ends came to 12 bases. The CDR3 has 14 residues. The germline V gene has CDR1 MNHNS and CDR2 SASEGT. Here the CDR3 reads CASLLVNSGNTIYF. CDR3 nucleotide sequence: TGTGCCAGCTTGTTAGTGAATTCTGGAAACACCATATATTTT.

The rearrangement links TRBV27 to TRBJ2-7; 7 bases fit TRBD1. Germline-derived CDR1 and CDR2 are MNHEY and SMNVEV (reference sequence). V shed 7 bases, J shed 2 bases, and the junction held 8 bases outside the gene matches. This CDR3 is built from 14 residues. CDR3 region: CASTQYQGAYEQYF. The CDR3 nucleotides are TGTGCCAGCACCCAGTATCAGGGGGCCTACGAGCAGTACTTC.

The chain couples TRBV10-2 to TRBJ2-7; 8 bases match TRBD2. Germline lookup yields CDR1 WSHSY and CDR2 SAAADI. Trimming cost V 4 bases and J 1 base; bases outside gene matches: 3. This CDR3 comprises 14 residues. Here the CDR3 DNA reads TGCGCCAGCAGTGGTTCTAGCGGGTCCTACGAGCAGTACTTC. Its translation: CASSGSSGSYEQYF.